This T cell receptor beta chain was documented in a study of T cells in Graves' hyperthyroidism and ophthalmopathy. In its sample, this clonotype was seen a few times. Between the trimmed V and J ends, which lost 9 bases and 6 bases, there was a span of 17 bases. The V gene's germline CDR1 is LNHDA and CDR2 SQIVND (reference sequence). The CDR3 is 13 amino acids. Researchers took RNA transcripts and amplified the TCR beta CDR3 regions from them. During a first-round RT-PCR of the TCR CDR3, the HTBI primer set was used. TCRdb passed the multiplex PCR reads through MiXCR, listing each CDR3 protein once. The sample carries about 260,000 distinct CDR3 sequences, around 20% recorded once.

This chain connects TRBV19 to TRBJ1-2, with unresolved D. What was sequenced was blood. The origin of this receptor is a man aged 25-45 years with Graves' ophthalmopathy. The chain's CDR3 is CASETGSSHGYTF. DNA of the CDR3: TGTGCCAGCGAGACCGGGTCTTCCCATGGCTACACCTTC.